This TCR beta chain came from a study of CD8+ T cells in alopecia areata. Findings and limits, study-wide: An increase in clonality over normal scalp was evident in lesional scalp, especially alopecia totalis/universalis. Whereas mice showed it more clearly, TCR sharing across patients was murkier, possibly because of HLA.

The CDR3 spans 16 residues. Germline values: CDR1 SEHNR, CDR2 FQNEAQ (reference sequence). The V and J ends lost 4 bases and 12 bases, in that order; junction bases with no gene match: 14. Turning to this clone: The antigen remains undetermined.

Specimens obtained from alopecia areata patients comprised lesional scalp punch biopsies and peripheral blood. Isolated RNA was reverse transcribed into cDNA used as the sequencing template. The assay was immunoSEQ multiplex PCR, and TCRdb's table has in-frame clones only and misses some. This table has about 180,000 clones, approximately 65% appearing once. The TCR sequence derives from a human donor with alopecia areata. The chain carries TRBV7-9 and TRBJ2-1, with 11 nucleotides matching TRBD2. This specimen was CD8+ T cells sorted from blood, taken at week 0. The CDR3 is CASSSPDLAGGIGQFF. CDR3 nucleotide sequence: TGTGCCAGCAGCTCCCCGGACCTAGCGGGGGGAATTGGGCAGTTCTTC. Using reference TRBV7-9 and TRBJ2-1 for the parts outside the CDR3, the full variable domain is DTGVSQNPRHKITKRGQNVTFRCDPISEHNRLYWYRQTLGQGPEFLTYFQNEAQLEKSRLLSDRFSAERPKGSFSTLEIQRTEQGDSAMYLCASSSPDLAGGIGQFFGPGTRLTVL.